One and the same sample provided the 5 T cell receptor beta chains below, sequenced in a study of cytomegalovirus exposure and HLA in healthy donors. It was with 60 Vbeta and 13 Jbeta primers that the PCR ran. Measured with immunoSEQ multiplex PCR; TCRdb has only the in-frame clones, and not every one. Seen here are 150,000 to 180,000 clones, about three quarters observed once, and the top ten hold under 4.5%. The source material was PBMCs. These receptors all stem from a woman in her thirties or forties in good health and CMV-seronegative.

The CDR3 reads CASTLLPGLAGNEQFF. For the CDR3, the DNA is TGTGCCAGCACCCTTCTTCCGGGGCTAGCGGGAAATGAGCAGTTCTTC. The V and J genes are TRBV28 and TRBJ2-1; 9 nucleotides line up with TRBD2. Germline trimming cut 7 bases from V and 7 bases from J; bases unmatched to any gene: 14. CDR1 and CDR2 (germline): MDHEN, SYDVKM. The CDR3 contains 16 residues.

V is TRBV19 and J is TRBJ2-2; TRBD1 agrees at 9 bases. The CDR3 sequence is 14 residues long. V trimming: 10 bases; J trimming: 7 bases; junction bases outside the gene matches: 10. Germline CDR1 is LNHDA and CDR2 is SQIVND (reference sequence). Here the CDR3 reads CATLRTGVIGELFF. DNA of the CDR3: TGTGCCACTCTCCGGACAGGGGTTATCGGGGAGCTGTTTTTT.

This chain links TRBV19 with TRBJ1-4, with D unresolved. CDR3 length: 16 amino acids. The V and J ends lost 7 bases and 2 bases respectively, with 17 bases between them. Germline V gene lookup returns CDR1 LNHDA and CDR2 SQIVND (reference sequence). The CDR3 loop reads CASKNPSGGTNEKLFF. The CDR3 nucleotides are TGTGCCAGTAAAAACCCCTCGGGAGGCACTAATGAAAAACTGTTTTTT.

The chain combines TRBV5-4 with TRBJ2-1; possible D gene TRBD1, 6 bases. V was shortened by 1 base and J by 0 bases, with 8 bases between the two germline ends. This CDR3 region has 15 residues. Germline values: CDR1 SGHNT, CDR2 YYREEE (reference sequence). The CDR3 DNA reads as TGTGCCAGCAGCTTGACAGGGAACTCCTACAATGAGCAGTTCTTC. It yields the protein CASSLTGNSYNEQFF.

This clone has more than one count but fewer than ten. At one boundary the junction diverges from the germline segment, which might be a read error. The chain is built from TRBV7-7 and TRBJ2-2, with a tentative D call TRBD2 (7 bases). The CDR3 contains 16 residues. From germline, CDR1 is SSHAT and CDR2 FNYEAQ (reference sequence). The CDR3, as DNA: TGTGCTAGCAGCTTAGTCGGGGGGCCCCCTCCGGAGGAGCTGTTTTTT. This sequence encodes CASSLVGGPPPEELFF.